This entry concerns a single TCR beta chain. Antigen unknown. Method: immunoSEQ multiplex PCR; TCRdb's copy keeps in-frame clones and lacks some. The sample holds about 12,000 clones, 85% to 90% seen once. This entry comes from a study of tumor-infiltrating lymphocytes in localized non-small cell lung cancer. Study findings and constraints: TCR sequencing covered a subset of patients with enough tissue. Tumors had more T cell infiltration than uninvolved lung, per TCRbeta sequencing and CD3 counts.

This TCR derives from a human donor with non-small cell lung cancer. The sample comprised lung tumor tissue.

The CDR3 loop is CASSKRQNNEQFF. Here the CDR3 DNA reads TGCGCCAGCAGCAAAAGACAGAACAATGAGCAGTTCTTC. The rearrangement links TRBV5-1 to TRBJ2-1, with D perhaps matching TRBD1 (5 bases). The CDR3 extends over 13 amino acids. V lost 4 bases to trimming and J lost 5 bases, with 10 bases between them. Germline V gives CDR1 SGHRS, CDR2 YFSETQ.